The present entry profiles one T cell receptor (beta chain) with its context. The data belong to a study of blood T cell repertoires in COVID-19. On the study more broadly: Sites in the United States, Italy and Spain provided acute and convalescent COVID-19 samples. Sources were T cells, B-cell-depleted T cells, or PBMCs; the material itself was cDNA or gDNA.

Germline loops: CDR1 SGHAT, CDR2 FQDESV (reference sequence). The V segment lost 6 bases and the J segment 11 bases; nucleotides outside the gene matches: 12. CDR3 length: 13 residues. Methods used by the authors: Estimates of nucleated cell counts were drawn from the amplification of reference gene primers. The data were produced by immunoSEQ multiplex PCR, yet TCRdb's version contains in-frame clones alone and is incomplete. Clone size and the V and J calls come from that table; the DNA yielded D and trimming. The sample holds about 190,000 clones, about 77% seen once. Participants came from some 26 US areas, aged about 18 to 89 years.

The chain recombines TRBV11-1 with TRBJ1-1; TRBD1 matches at 7 bases. This clonotype was sampled from a woman aged 45-65 years with acute COVID-19. The sequenced material came from PBMCs or T cells enriched from blood (not recorded which). CDR3 amino acids: CASRGVRGRRAFF. In nucleotides, the CDR3 is TGTGCCAGCAGAGGTGTAAGGGGGCGACGGGCTTTCTTT. The whole variable domain, remainder taken from reference TRBV11-1 and TRBJ1-1, is EAEVAQSPRYKITEKSQAVAFWCDPISGHATLYWYRQILGQGPELLVQFQDESVVDDSQLPKDRFSAERLKGVDSTLKIQPAELGDSAMYLCASRGVRGRRAFFGQGTRLTVV.